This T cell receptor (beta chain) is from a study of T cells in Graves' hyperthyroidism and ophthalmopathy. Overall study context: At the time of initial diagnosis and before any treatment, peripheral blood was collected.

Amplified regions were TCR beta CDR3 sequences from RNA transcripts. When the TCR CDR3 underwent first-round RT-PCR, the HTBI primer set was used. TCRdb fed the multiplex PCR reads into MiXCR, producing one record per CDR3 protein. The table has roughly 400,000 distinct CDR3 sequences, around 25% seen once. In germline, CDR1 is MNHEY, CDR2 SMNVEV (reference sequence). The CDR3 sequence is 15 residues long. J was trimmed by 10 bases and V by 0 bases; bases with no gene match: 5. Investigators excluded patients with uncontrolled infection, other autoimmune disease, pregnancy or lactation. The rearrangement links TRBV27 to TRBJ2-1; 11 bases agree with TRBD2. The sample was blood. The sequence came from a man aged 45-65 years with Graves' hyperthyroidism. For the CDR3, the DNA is TGTGCCAGCAGTTTATCGATACTAGCGGGAGACGAGCAGTTCTTC. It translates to CASSLSILAGDEQFF.